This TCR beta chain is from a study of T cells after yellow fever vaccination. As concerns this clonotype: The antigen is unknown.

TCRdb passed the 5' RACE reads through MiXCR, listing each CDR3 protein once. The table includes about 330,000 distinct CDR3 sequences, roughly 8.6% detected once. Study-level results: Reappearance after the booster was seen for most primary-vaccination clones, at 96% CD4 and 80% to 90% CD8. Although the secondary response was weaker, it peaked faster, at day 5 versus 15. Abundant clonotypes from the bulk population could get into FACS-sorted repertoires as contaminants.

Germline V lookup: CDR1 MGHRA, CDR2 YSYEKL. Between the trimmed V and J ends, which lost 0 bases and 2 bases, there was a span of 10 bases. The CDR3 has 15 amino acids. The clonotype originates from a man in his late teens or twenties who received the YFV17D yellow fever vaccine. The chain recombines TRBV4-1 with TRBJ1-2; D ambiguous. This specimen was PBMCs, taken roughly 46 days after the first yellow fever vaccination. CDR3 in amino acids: CASSQEGRSNYGYTF. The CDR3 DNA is TGCGCCAGCAGCCAAGAAGGACGGTCGAACTATGGCTACACCTTC.